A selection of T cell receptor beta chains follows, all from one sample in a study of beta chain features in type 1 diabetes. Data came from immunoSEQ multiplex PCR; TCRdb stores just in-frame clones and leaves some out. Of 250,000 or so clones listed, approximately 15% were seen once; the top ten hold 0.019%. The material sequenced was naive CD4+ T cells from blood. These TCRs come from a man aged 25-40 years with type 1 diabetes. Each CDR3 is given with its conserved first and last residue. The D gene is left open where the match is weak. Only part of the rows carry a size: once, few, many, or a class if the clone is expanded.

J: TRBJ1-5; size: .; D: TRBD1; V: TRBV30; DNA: TGTGCCTGGGAAAGGGGGGACAGACAAAATCAGCCCCAGCATTTT; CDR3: CAWERGDRQNQPQHF
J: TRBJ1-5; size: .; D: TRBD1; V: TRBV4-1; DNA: TGCGCCAGCAGCCAAGGCCCGGGACAGAGCAATCAGCCCCAGCATTTT; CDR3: CASSQGPGQSNQPQHF
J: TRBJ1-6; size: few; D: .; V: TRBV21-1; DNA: TGTGCCAGCAGCCTCCTCTCTGTGGAGGGGTTGTGTTCACCCCTCCACTTT; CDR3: CASSLLSVEGLCSPLHF
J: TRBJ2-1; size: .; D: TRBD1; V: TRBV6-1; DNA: TGTGCCAGCAGTGCCCGGACAGGGGGCCGGTTCTTC; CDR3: CASSARTGGRFF
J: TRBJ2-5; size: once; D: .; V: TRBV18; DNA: TGTGCCAGCTCACCGGGACAAGCGGAGACCCAGTACTTC; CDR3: CASSPGQAETQYF
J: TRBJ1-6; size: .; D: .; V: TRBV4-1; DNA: TGCGCCAGCAGCCCAAGGCCGGGACAAGGAAGTTCACCCCTCCACTTT; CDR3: CASSPRPGQGSSPLHF
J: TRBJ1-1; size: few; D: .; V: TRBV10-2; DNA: TGCGCCAGCAGTGAACAGGGTAACACTGAAGCTTTCTTT; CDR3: CASSEQGNTEAFF
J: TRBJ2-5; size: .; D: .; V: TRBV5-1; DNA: TGCGCCAGCAGCCCTCCGCCGGGTTTGAGCCAAGAGACCCAGTACTTC; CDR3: CASSPPPGLSQETQYF
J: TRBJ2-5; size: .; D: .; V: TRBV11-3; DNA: TGTGCCAGCCAAGCGAGGGAGACCCAGTACTTC; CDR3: CASQARETQYF
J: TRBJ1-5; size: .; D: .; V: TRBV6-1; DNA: TGTGCCAGCAGTGGGGACATCGGTAGCAATCAGCCCCAGCATTTT; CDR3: CASSGDIGSNQPQHF
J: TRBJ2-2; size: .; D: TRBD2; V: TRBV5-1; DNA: TGCGCCAGCAGCTGGACTAGCGGGAACACCGGGGAGCTGTTTTTT; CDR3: CASSWTSGNTGELFF
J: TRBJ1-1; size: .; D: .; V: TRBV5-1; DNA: TGCGCCAGCAGCTTGGGGCCCCCGAACACTGAAGCTTTCTTT; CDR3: CASSLGPPNTEAFF
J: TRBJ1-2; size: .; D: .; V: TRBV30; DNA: TGTGCCTGGAGTGTACAACAGGGAGAGGGCTACACCTTC; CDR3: CAWSVQQGEGYTF
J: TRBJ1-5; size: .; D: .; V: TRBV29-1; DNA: TGCAGCGTTGCAGGGAATAGCAATCAGCCCCAGCATTTT; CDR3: CSVAGNSNQPQHF
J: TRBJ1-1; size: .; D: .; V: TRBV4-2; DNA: TGTGCCAGCAGCCAAGATTTCTCCGGGAGCACTGAAGCTTTCTTT; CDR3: CASSQDFSGSTEAFF
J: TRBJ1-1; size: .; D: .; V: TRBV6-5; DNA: TGTGCCAGCAGTTACTGGGCCACGGGAGGCACTGAAGCTTTCTTT; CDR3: CASSYWATGGTEAFF
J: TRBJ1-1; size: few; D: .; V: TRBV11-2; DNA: TGTGCCAGCAGCCTCCCCGCGTCAGGGGAGAACACTGAAGCTTTCTTT; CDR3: CASSLPASGENTEAFF
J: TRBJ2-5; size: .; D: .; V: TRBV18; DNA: TGTGCCAGCTCACCACAACAGGGTGATCAAGAGACCCAGTACTTC; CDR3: CASSPQQGDQETQYF
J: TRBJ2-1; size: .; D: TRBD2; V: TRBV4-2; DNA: TGTGCCAGCAGCCCTAGCGGGGGGCCTTACAATGAGCAGTTCTTC; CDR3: CASSPSGGPYNEQFF
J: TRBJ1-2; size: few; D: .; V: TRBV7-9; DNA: TGTGCCAGCAGCTTGGCGACAAATGGCTACACCTTC; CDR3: CASSLATNGYTF
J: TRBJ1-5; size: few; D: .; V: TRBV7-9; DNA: TGTGCCAGCAGCTACAGCGGAGATCAGCCCCAGCATTTT; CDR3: CASSYSGDQPQHF
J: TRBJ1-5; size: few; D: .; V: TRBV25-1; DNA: TGTGCCAGCAGTGAAGGGGCTCAGCCCCAGCATTTT; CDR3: CASSEGAQPQHF
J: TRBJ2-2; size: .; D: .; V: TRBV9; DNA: TGTGCCAGCAGCGTACGTTTCCCGAACACCGGGGAGCTGTTTTTT; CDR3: CASSVRFPNTGELFF
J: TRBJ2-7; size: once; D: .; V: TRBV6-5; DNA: TGTGCCAGCAGTTACTCTCGGGTCCACGAGCAGTACTTC; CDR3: CASSYSRVHEQYF
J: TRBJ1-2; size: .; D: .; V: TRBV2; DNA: TGTGCCAGCAGTACAGGACCCTATGGCTACACCTTC; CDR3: CASSTGPYGYTF
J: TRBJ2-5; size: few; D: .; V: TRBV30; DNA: TGTGCCCGGAGTGGGGGGGGCAAGGAGACCCAGTACTTC; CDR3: CARSGGGKETQYF
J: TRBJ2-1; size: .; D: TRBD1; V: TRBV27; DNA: TGTGCCAGCAGTATCGGACAGGGTCTTGAGCAGTTCTTC; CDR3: CASSIGQGLEQFF
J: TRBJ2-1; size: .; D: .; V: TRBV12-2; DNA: TGTGCCGCTCACGGCCTTCGGACTAGGGAAGAGCAGTTCTTC; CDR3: CAAHGLRTREEQFF
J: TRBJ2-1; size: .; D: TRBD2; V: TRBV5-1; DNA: TGCGCCAGCGGCAAGGGCGGGAGCTACAATGAGCAGTTCTTC; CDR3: CASGKGGSYNEQFF
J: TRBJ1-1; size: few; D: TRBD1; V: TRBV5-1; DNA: TGCGCCAGCAGCTTGACAGGGACAGCCTTCAACACTGAAGCTTTCTTT; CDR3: CASSLTGTAFNTEAFF
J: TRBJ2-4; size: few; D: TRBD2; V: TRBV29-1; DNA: TGCAGCGCGGGGCTAGCGGGAGGGACCAAAAACATTCAGTACTTC; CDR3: CSAGLAGGTKNIQYF
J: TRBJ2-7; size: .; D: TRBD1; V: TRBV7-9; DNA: TGTGCCAGCAGCCCCGGACAGGGGGCAAGGCACGAGCAGTACTTC; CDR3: CASSPGQGARHEQYF
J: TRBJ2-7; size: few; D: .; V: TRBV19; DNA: TGTGCCAGTACCAGGGGACATACCCCCTACGAGCAGTACTTC; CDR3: CASTRGHTPYEQYF
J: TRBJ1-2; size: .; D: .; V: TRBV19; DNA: TGTGCCAGTAACCCCCAAACAGGGTTGGACTATGGCTACACCTTC; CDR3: CASNPQTGLDYGYTF
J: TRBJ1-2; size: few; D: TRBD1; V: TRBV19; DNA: TGTGCCAGTAGTAGATCCGGGACAGGATATGGCTACACCTTC; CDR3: CASSRSGTGYGYTF
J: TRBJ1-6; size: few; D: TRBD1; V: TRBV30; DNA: TGTGCCTGGGAGACAGGGTCTGATTCACCCCTCCACTTT; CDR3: CAWETGSDSPLHF
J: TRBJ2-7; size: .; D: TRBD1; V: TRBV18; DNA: TGTGCCAGCTCACCGGACAGGGCTGGGTACGAGCAGTACTTC; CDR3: CASSPDRAGYEQYF
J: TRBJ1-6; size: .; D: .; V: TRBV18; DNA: TGTGCCAGCTCACCTGGCCGCTCCTATAATTCACCCCTCCACTTT; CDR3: CASSPGRSYNSPLHF
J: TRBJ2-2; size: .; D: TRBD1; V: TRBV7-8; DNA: TGTGCCAGCAGCTTAACAAAGACAGGGCTATACACCGGGGAGCTGTTTTTT; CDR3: CASSLTKTGLYTGELFF
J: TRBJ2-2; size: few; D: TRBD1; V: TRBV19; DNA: TGTGCCAGTAGTACCCTCGACAGGGATAACGGGGAGCTGTTTTTT; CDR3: CASSTLDRDNGELFF
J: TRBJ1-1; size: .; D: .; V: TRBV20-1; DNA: TGCAGTGCTAGCTCGAACACTGAAGCTTTCTTT; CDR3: CSASSNTEAFF